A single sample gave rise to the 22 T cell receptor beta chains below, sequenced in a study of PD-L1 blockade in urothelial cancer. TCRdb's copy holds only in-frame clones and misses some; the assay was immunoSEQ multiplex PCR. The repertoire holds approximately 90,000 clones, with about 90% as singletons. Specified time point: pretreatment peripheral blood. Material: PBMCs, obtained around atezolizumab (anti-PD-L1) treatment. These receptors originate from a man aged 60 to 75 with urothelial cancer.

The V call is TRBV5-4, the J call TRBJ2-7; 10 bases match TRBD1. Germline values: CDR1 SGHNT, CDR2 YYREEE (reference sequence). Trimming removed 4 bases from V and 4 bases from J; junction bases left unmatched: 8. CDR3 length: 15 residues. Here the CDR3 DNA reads TGTGCCAGCAGCGGCCCGGGACAGGGGAAGTACGAGCAGTACTTC. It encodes CASSGPGQGKYEQYF.

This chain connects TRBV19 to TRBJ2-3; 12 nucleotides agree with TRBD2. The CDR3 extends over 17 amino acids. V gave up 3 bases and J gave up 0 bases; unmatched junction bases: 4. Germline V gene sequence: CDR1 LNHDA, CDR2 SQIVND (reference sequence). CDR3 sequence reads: CASSISGLAGSTDTQYF. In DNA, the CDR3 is TGTGCCAGTAGTATCTCTGGACTAGCGGGGAGCACAGATACGCAGTATTTT.

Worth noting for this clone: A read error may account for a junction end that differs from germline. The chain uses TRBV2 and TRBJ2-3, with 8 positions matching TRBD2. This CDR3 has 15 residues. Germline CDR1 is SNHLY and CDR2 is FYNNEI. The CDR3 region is CASRERGGGTDTQYF. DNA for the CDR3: TGTGCCAGCCGTGAACGGGGGGGCGGTACAGATACGCAGTATTTT.

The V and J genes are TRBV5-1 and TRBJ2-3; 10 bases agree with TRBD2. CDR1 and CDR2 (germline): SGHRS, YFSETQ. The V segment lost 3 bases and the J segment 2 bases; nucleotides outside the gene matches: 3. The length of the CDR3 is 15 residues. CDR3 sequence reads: CASSSGLADTDTQYF. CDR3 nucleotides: TGCGCCAGCAGCTCAGGACTAGCGGACACAGATACGCAGTATTTT.

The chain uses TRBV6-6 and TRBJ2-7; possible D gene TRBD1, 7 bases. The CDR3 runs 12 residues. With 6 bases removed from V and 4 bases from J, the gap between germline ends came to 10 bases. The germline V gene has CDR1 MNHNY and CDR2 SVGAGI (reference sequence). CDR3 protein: CASSPGGYEQYF. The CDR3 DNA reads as TGTGCCAGCAGCCCAGGGGGGTACGAGCAGTACTTC.

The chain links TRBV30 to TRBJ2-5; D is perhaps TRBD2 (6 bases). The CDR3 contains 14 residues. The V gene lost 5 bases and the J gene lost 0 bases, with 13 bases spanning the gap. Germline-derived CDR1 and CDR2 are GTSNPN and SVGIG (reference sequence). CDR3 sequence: CAWSGGANQETQYF. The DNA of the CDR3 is TGTGCCTGGTCCGGCGGGGCGAACCAAGAGACCCAGTACTTC.

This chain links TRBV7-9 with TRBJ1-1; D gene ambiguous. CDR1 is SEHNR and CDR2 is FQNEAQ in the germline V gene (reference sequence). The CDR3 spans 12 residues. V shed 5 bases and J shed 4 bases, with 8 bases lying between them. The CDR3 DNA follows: TGTGCCAGCAGCCCTGGGCTCACTGAAGCTTTCTTT. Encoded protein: CASSPGLTEAFF.

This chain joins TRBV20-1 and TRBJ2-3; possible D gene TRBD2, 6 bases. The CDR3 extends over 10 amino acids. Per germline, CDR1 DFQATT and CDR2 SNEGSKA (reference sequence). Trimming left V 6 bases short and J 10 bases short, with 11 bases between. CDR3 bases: TGCAGTGCCCGGGGGAGCGCGCAGTATTTT. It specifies CSARGSAQYF.

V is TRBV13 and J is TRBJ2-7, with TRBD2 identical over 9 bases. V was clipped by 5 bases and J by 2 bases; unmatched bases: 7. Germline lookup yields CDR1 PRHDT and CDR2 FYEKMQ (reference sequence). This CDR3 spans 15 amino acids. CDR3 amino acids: CASSHSGRRAYEQYF. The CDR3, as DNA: TGTGCCAGCAGCCATAGCGGGAGAAGGGCCTACGAGCAGTACTTC.

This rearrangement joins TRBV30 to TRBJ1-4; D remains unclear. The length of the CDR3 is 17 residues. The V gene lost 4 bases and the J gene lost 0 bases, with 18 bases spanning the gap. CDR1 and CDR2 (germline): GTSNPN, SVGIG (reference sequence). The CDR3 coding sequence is TGTGCCTGGACCCAAAGTCGGGTTTCGGCAACTAATGAAAAACTGTTTTTT. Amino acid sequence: CAWTQSRVSATNEKLFF.

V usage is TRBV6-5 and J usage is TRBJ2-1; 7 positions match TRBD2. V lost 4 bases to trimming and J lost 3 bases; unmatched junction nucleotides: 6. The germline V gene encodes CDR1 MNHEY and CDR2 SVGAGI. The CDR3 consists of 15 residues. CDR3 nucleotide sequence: TGTGCCAGCAGTTCGTTGGGCGGGAGCTACAATGAGCAGTTCTTC. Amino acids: CASSSLGGSYNEQFF.

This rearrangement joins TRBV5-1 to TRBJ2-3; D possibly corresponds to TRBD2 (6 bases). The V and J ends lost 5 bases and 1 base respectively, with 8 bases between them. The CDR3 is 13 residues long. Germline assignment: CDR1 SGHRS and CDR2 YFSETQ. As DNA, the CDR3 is TGCGCCAGCAGGGGGGAGGGCACAGATACGCAGTATTTT. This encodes CASRGEGTDTQYF.

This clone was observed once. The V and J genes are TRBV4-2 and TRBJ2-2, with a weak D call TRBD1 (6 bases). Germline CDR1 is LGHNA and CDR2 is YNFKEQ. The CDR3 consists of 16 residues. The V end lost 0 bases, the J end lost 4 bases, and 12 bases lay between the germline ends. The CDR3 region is CASSQEHGGGTGELFF. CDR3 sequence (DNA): TGTGCCAGCAGCCAAGAACATGGGGGCGGCACCGGGGAGCTGTTTTTT.

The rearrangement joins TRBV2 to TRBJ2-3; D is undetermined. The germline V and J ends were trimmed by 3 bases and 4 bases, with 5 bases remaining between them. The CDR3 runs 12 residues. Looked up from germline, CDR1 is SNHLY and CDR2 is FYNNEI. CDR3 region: CASSDSSDTQYF. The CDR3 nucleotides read TGTGCCAGCAGTGATTCCTCAGATACGCAGTATTTT.

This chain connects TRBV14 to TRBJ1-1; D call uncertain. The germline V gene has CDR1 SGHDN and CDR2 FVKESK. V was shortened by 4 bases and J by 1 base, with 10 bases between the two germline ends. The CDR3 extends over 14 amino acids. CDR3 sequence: CASSLETGNTEAFF. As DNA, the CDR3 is TGTGCCAGCAGCCTAGAGACGGGGAACACTGAAGCTTTCTTT.

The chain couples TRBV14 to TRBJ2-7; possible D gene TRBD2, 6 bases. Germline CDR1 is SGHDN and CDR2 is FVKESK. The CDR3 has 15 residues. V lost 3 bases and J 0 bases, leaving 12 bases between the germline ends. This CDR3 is CASSHLSGSSYEQYF. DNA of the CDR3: TGTGCCAGCAGCCACCTTAGCGGAAGCTCCTACGAGCAGTACTTC.

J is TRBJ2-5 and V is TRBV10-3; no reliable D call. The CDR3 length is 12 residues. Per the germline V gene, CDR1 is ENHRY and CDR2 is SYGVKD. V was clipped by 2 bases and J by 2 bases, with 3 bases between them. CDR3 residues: CAISELQETQYF. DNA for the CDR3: TGTGCCATCAGTGAGCTGCAAGAGACCCAGTACTTC.

Here the CDR3 DNA reads TGTGCCAGCAGGGCCCCGGGACTTTTAGTCCCAGATACGCAGTATTTT. It is translated as CASRAPGLLVPDTQYF. This chain links TRBV27 with TRBJ2-3; TRBD2 might be the D (6 bases). The germline V and J ends were trimmed by 6 bases and 4 bases, with 20 bases remaining between them. The germline V gene encodes CDR1 MNHEY and CDR2 SMNVEV (reference sequence). CDR3 length: 16 residues.

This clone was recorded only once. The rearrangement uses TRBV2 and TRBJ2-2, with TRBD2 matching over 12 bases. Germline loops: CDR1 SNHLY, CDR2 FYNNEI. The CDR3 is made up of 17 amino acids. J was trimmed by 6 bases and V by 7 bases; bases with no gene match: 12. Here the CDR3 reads CASKENLAGGASGELFF. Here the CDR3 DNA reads TGTGCCAGCAAGGAAAATCTAGCGGGGGGGGCGTCCGGGGAGCTGTTTTTT.

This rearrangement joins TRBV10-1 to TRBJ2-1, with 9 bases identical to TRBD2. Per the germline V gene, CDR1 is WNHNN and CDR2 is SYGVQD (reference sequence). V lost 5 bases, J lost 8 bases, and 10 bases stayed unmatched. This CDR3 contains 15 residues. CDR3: CASSSSGTHLDEQFF. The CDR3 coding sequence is TGCGCCAGCAGTTCTAGCGGGACCCACCTTGATGAGCAGTTCTTC.

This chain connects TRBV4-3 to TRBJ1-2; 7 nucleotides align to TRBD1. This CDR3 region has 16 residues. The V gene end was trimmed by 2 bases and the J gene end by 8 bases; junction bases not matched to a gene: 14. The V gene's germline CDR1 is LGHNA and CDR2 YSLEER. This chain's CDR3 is CASSQYEGEGGYGYTF. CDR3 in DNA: TGCGCCAGCAGCCAATATGAGGGGGAAGGGGGCTACGGCTACACCTTC.

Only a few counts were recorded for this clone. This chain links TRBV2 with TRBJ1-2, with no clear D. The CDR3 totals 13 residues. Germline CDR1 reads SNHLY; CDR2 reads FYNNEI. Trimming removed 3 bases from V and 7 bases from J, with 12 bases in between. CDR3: CASSDAGAGGYTF. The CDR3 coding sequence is TGTGCCAGCAGTGACGCGGGCGCGGGTGGCTACACCTTC.